The 9 T cell receptor beta chains below were found in one sample sequenced in a study of blood T cell repertoires in COVID-19. Sequencing used immunoSEQ multiplex PCR; TCRdb keeps in-frame clones, though not all of them. The sample shows over 250,000 clones, 75% to 95% of them seen only once. The specimen was peripheral blood. These receptors were taken from a person in their late teens or twenties with COVID-19, enrolled during active disease.

V gene TRBV11-3 combines with J gene TRBJ2-3; 8 positions match TRBD2. CDR3 length: 15 amino acids. Germline CDR1 SGHNT, CDR2 YENEEA. Trimming at V came to 5 bases and at J to 3 bases, leaving 7 bases not matched to a gene. Here the CDR3 DNA reads TGTGCCAGCAGCCCTTGGAGCGGGAGTACAGATACGCAGTATTTT. Amino acids: CASSPWSGSTDTQYF.

This clone was found once. This chain links TRBV5-5 with TRBJ2-2; TRBD1 aligns across 7 bases. CDR3 length: 16 residues. The V gene's germline CDR1 is SGHKS and CDR2 YYEKEE (reference sequence). Trimming cost V 4 bases and J 7 bases; bases outside gene matches: 13. CDR3 nucleotide sequence: TGTGCCAGCAGCAGACTGACAGGGACAAATGACGGGGAGCTGTTTTTT. It specifies CASSRLTGTNDGELFF. Combining the CDR3 with reference TRBV5-5 and TRBJ2-2 gives the whole variable domain DAGVTQSPTHLIKTRGQQVTLRCSPISGHKSVSWYQQVLGQGPQFIFQYYEKEERGRGNFPDRFSARQFPNYSSELNVNALLLGDSALYLCASSRLTGTNDGELFFGEGSRLTVL.

This rearrangement joins TRBV6-5 to TRBJ1-1; TRBD1 might be the D (5 bases). V was clipped by 1 base and J by 1 base, with 13 bases between them. CDR1 MNHEY and CDR2 SVGAGI come from the germline V gene. The CDR3 consists of 16 residues. The CDR3 nucleotides read TGTGCCAGCAGTTACTTCTGGGGGGGAGGGAACACTGAAGCTTTCTTT. Translation gives CASSYFWGGGNTEAFF.

The CDR3 sequence is CATSREPGSPYNEQFF. CDR3 nucleotides: TGTGCCACCAGCAGAGAACCGGGAAGCCCCTACAATGAGCAGTTCTTC. V gene TRBV15 combines with J gene TRBJ2-1; possible D gene TRBD2, 5 bases. The CDR3 runs 16 residues. Germline V gene lookup returns CDR1 LNHNV and CDR2 YYDKDF (reference sequence). Trimming cost V 0 bases and J 2 bases, with 11 bases left between them.

The chain has TRBV4-1 and TRBJ2-7; 8 bases align to TRBD2. Germline CDR1 MGHRA, CDR2 YSYEKL. The CDR3 is 18 amino acids. V dropped 4 bases and J dropped 5; count of bases not matched to a gene: 19. The CDR3 nucleotides read TGCGCCAGCAGCCCATGGGGGACGGAACTAGCGGTAATGAACGAGCAGTACTTC. Protein product: CASSPWGTELAVMNEQYF.

The chain combines TRBV6-5 with TRBJ2-1; 7 bases fit TRBD1. Germline lookup yields CDR1 MNHEY and CDR2 SVGAGI. The CDR3 length is 15 residues. V lost 8 bases to trimming and J lost 3 bases; unmatched junction nucleotides: 10. Here the CDR3 DNA reads TGTGCCAGCGCCCCCCCCGCAGGGGGCTACAATGAGCAGTTCTTC. Translating gives CASAPPAGGYNEQFF.

The rearrangement links TRBV7-6 to TRBJ2-3, with TRBD2 identical over 9 bases. Germline CDR1 SGHVS, CDR2 FNYEAQ. The CDR3 length is 15 residues. V lost 4 bases to trimming and J lost 3 bases; unmatched junction nucleotides: 5. The CDR3 bases are TGTGCCAGCAGCTCTGGGGCGGGAGGGACAGATACGCAGTATTTT. The encoded protein is CASSSGAGGTDTQYF.

This chain joins TRBV5-1 and TRBJ1-1; perhaps TRBD1 as D (6 bases). This CDR3 region has 14 residues. From germline, CDR1 is SGHRS and CDR2 YFSETQ. Trimming removed 4 bases from V and 4 bases from J, with 14 bases in between. CDR3 protein: CASSVTGWGTEAFF. The DNA for the CDR3 is TGCGCCAGCAGCGTCACAGGGTGGGGCACTGAAGCTTTCTTT.

The chain joins TRBV14 to TRBJ2-7, with a weak D call TRBD1 (5 bases). The CDR3 totals 15 residues. The germline gives CDR1 SGHDN, CDR2 FVKESK. V was pared by 1 base and J by 0 bases, with 10 bases between. In DNA, the CDR3 is TGTGCCAGCAGCCAAGGTAGGACAATCTCCTACGAGCAGTACTTC. Translation: CASSQGRTISYEQYF. Supplemented by reference TRBV14 and TRBJ2-7, the full variable domain reads EAGVTQFPSHSVIEKGQTVTLRCDPISGHDNLYWYRRVMGKEIKFLLHFVKESKQDESGMPNNRFLAERTGGTYSTLKVQPAELEDSGVYFCASSQGRTISYEQYFGPGTRLTVT.